This T cell receptor beta chain was documented in a study of shared clonotypes between healthy human individuals. Broader study findings: The represented genetic and exposure-history diversity was limited by the small number of donors.

The germline gives CDR1 LNHDA, CDR2 SQIVND (reference sequence). The CDR3 extends over 15 amino acids. Trimming removed 6 bases from V and 2 bases from J, with 16 bases in between. Unsorted samples relied on 89 million or so PBMCs, which served as the source of genomic DNA. Points on this clone: As yet, its antigen is unknown.

The authors distributed each subset's genomic DNA evenly over several immunoSEQ plates. The unsorted PBMC sample used ten immunoSEQ deep assay plates. Produced via immunoSEQ multiplex PCR; TCRdb's table is partial and in-frame only. The repertoire holds fewer than 550,000 clones, with over 75% as singletons. The chain recombines TRBV19 with TRBJ2-5; possibly TRBD1 for D (6 bases). The sequence was collected from a woman in her 40s in good health. Some clones in this sample may be carry-over from other donors' samples. Sequenced input: PBMCs. The CDR3 sequence is CASSQADRTQETQYF. CDR3 DNA sequence: TGTGCCAGTAGCCAGGCCGACAGGACTCAAGAGACCCAGTACTTC.